The rows below give T cell receptor beta chains drawn from one sample of a study of CD8+ T cells in alopecia areata. The repertoire was sequenced with immunoSEQ multiplex PCR; TCRdb's copy has only in-frame clones and lacks some. The sample carries about 140,000 clones, about 60% recorded once. Material for sequencing was CD4+ T cells sorted from blood. The receptors stem from a human donor in good health. Both conserved end residues are part of each CDR3. The order of the fields is J gene, clone size, D gene, V gene, CDR3 DNA, CDR3 protein. D genes are given only for firm matches. Clone size is given for some rows only: seen once, a few or many times, or a class if the clone is expanded.

j_call: TRBJ2-7; clone_size: few; d_call: NA; v_call: TRBV29-1; cdr3_nt: TGCAGCGTTAGAATGGACACAATCTCCTACGAGCAGTACTTC; cdr3_aa: CSVRMDTISYEQYF
j_call: TRBJ2-5; clone_size: NA; d_call: TRBD2; v_call: TRBV5-1; cdr3_nt: TGCGCCAGCTCCTCCACTAGCGGGGCTCAAGAGACCCAGTACTTC; cdr3_aa: CASSSTSGAQETQYF
j_call: TRBJ1-2; clone_size: NA; d_call: NA; v_call: TRBV29-1; cdr3_nt: TGCAGCGTTCTGGGGGAGGTCTATGGCTACACCTTC; cdr3_aa: CSVLGEVYGYTF
j_call: TRBJ1-4; clone_size: few; d_call: TRBD1; v_call: TRBV7-9; cdr3_nt: TGTGCCAGCAGTTTTGACAGGGTTGGGGAAAAACTGTTTTTT; cdr3_aa: CASSFDRVGEKLFF
j_call: TRBJ2-7; clone_size: NA; d_call: NA; v_call: TRBV29-1; cdr3_nt: TGCAGCGTTAAGGACTACCCCTCCTACGAGCAGTACTTC; cdr3_aa: CSVKDYPSYEQYF
j_call: TRBJ1-3; clone_size: NA; d_call: NA; v_call: TRBV29-1; cdr3_nt: TGCAGCGTGAAGGGCTCTGGAAACACCATATATTTT; cdr3_aa: CSVKGSGNTIYF
j_call: TRBJ2-4; clone_size: few; d_call: TRBD2; v_call: TRBV29-1; cdr3_nt: TGCAGCGTTGGTATAGCGGGAGCCAAAAACATTCAGTACTTC; cdr3_aa: CSVGIAGAKNIQYF
j_call: TRBJ2-3; clone_size: NA; d_call: NA; v_call: TRBV9; cdr3_nt: TGTGCCAGCAGCTTCCGAACAGCGGCCCCAGATACGCAGTATTTT; cdr3_aa: CASSFRTAAPDTQYF
j_call: TRBJ2-3; clone_size: NA; d_call: TRBD2; v_call: TRBV29-1; cdr3_nt: TGCAGCGTTGGAGGACTAGCGGGAGGGCGGGGCACAGATACGCAGTATTTT; cdr3_aa: CSVGGLAGGRGTDTQYF
j_call: TRBJ2-2; clone_size: once; d_call: NA; v_call: TRBV6-5; cdr3_nt: TGTGCCAGCAGTTATTCTAGGGGGGCCGGGGAGCTGTTTTTT; cdr3_aa: CASSYSRGAGELFF
j_call: TRBJ1-1; clone_size: NA; d_call: NA; v_call: TRBV2; cdr3_nt: TGTGCCAGCAGAGGCGGCTCAGTCCTGAACACTGAAGCTTTCTTT; cdr3_aa: CASRGGSVLNTEAFF
j_call: TRBJ1-2; clone_size: NA; d_call: NA; v_call: TRBV28; cdr3_nt: TGTGCCATCGGGGATACGACAGCTTTCGCAAAAGGCTACACCTTC; cdr3_aa: CAIGDTTAFAKGYTF
j_call: TRBJ1-1; clone_size: NA; d_call: TRBD1; v_call: TRBV4-1; cdr3_nt: TGCGCCAGCAGCCCACGCTCCGGGACAGGGGGGACTGAAGCTTTCTTT; cdr3_aa: CASSPRSGTGGTEAFF
j_call: TRBJ1-1; clone_size: NA; d_call: TRBD1; v_call: TRBV7-8; cdr3_nt: TGTGCCAGCAGCCAGGGACAGGGGCCATCTCAAGCTTTCTTT; cdr3_aa: CASSQGQGPSQAFF
j_call: TRBJ2-5; clone_size: few; d_call: NA; v_call: TRBV7-9; cdr3_nt: TGTGCCAGCAGCCGGGGTCCTCGCCAAGAGACCCAGTACTTC; cdr3_aa: CASSRGPRQETQYF
j_call: TRBJ2-7; clone_size: NA; d_call: NA; v_call: TRBV5-1; cdr3_nt: TGCGCCAGCAGCTTGGTAGGGACCCACGAGCAGTACTTC; cdr3_aa: CASSLVGTHEQYF
j_call: TRBJ2-3; clone_size: NA; d_call: NA; v_call: TRBV11-2; cdr3_nt: TGTGCCAGCAGCCCGGACTACCTCACAGATACGCAGTATTTT; cdr3_aa: CASSPDYLTDTQYF
j_call: TRBJ2-7; clone_size: few; d_call: TRBD1; v_call: TRBV18; cdr3_nt: TGTGCCAGCTCTATCCTACCGGGACAGGGCTCCTACGAGCAGTACTTC; cdr3_aa: CASSILPGQGSYEQYF